Following are 20 T cell receptor beta chains from one sample sequenced in a study of blood T cells in healthy people across ages. A sample-barcoded 5' primer and a J-beta primer mix were used in a second PCR of roughly 6 to 11 cycles. TCRdb redid the calling of the 5' RACE reads with MiXCR, one entry per CDR3 protein. Counted here are 650,000 to 700,000 distinct CDR3 sequences, around 32% occurring once; the ten biggest clones make up approximately 15%. The sequenced sample was blood. The source of these receptors is a woman of 80 years or more in good health.

This rearrangement joins TRBV6-1 to TRBJ1-4, with D maybe TRBD1 (6 bases). CDR3 length equals 15 residues. The V end was cut by 4 bases, the J end by 5 bases, with 14 bases between. CDR1 is MNHNS, CDR2 SASEGT, per germline. CDR3 amino acids: CASSGRTAGNEKLFF. CDR3 DNA: TGTGCCAGCAGTGGGCGGACAGCCGGGAATGAAAAACTGTTTTTT.

About this clonotype itself: This may come from a read error, since a much larger clone is one base off. This chain links TRBV18 with TRBJ1-2; 7 bases are shared with TRBD1. This CDR3 is 14 amino acids long. V was pared by 4 bases and J by 6 bases, with 8 bases of the junction left unmatched. Germline-derived CDR1 and CDR2 are KGHSH and LQKENI. CDR3 DNA: TGTGCCAGCTCACAGGCCACAGGGGAAGATGGCTACACCTTC. Translating gives CASSQATGEDGYTF.

The rearrangement links TRBV24-1 to TRBJ1-2; 8 bases line up with TRBD1. The ends lost 3 bases at V and 6 bases at J; junction bases unmatched: 8. Germline V lookup: CDR1 KGHDR, CDR2 SFDVKD. The CDR3 covers 15 residues. The CDR3 DNA is TGTGCCACCAGTGATGAGACAGGGGCGATCCATGGCTACACCTTC. Translating it yields CATSDETGAIHGYTF.

As to this clonotype: The junction differs from germline at one of its ends, possibly a read error. The chain joins TRBV5-4 to TRBJ1-1; 7 bases agree with TRBD1. Germline values: CDR1 SGHNT, CDR2 YYREEE (reference sequence). The CDR3 runs to 16 residues. The CDR3, as DNA: TGTGCCAGCAGCCCATCAGGACAGGCCGAGGGCACTAAAGCTTTCTTT. Translation gives CASSPSGQAEGTKAFF.

In this sample, this clonotype turned up many times. The chain combines TRBV20-1 with TRBJ2-4; 7 bases fit TRBD1. Germline V gene sequence: CDR1 DFQATT, CDR2 SNEGSKA (reference sequence). V was pared by 6 bases and J by 8 bases, with 7 bases of the junction left unmatched. The CDR3 runs 12 residues. The DNA for the CDR3 is TGCAGTGCAAGGACAGGAGGACACATTCAGTACTTC. Translated, it gives CSARTGGHIQYF.

This clonotype has a count of ten or more. The chain employs TRBV7-2 and TRBJ2-1; 9 bases line up with TRBD2. The CDR3 consists of 15 residues. Germline V gives CDR1 SGHTA, CDR2 FQGNSA. V shed 0 bases and J 8 bases; nucleotides not matched to a gene: 5. The CDR3 here is CASSLASSGAHEQFF. CDR3 bases: TGTGCCAGCAGCTTAGCGTCTAGCGGGGCCCATGAGCAGTTCTTC.

The chain links TRBV10-3 to TRBJ2-2, with TRBD2 matching 10 bases. The germline CDR1 and CDR2 sequences are ENHRY and SYGVKD. The CDR3 loop spans 16 amino acids. V lost 6 bases, J lost 8 bases, and 12 bases stayed unmatched. The CDR3 sequence: CAIRPGQPSGGGELFF. CDR3 sequence (DNA): TGTGCCATCAGGCCAGGACAGCCTAGCGGGGGTGGGGAGCTGTTTTTT.

This clonotype has ten or more counts. The chain couples TRBV20-1 to TRBJ2-3; D is possibly TRBD2 (5 bases). CDR3 size: 11 residues. The V gene lost 5 bases and the J gene lost 5 bases, with 8 bases spanning the gap. Germline values: CDR1 DFQATT, CDR2 SNEGSKA (reference sequence). CDR3 nucleotide sequence: TGCAGTGCTCCGGGGAAAGATACGCAGTATTTT. Translated: CSAPGKDTQYF.

V and J are TRBV10-3 and TRBJ2-7, with D perhaps matching TRBD1 (5 bases). Germline lookup yields CDR1 ENHRY and CDR2 SYGVKD. CDR3 length: 12 amino acids. As DNA, the CDR3 is TGTACCACCAGTGAGGAACGCCAGGGACAGTACTTC. It specifies CTTSEERQGQYF.

This sequence joins TRBV10-3 and TRBJ2-1; 14 bases are a match to TRBD2. The CDR3 totals 18 residues. J was trimmed by 13 bases and V by 4 bases; bases with no gene match: 18. Germline CDR1 is ENHRY and CDR2 is SYGVKD. Written as DNA, the CDR3 is TGTGCCATCAGTGCTAGACTAGCGGGGGGGCCGATATCAGAGACCCAGTTCTTC. Protein sequence: CAISARLAGGPISETQFF.

This chain joins TRBV20-1 and TRBJ1-1; tentatively, D is TRBD1 (5 bases). Trimming took off 6 bases at V and 2 bases at J, with 13 bases between the two ends. The CDR3 is made up of 13 amino acids. Per the germline V gene, CDR1 is DFQATT and CDR2 is SNEGSKA (reference sequence). The CDR3 DNA reads as TGCAGTGCGCCGGCTGGGGGTAACACTGAAGCTTTCTTT. Its translation: CSAPAGGNTEAFF.

Regarding this clonotype: The conserved phenylalanine or tryptophan is not found at the CDR3 terminus, so this likely reflects a read error. V usage is TRBV5-1 and J usage is TRBJ1-2, with a weak D call TRBD1 (5 bases). The length of the CDR3 is 14 residues. The germline CDR1 and CDR2 sequences are SGHRS and YFSETQ. The V gene lost 0 bases and the J gene lost 4 bases, with 10 bases spanning the gap. CDR3 bases: TGCGCCAGCAGCTTGGATGGGGGAGCCTATGGCTACACCGTC. Its translation is CASSLDGGAYGYTV.

This sequence joins TRBV5-1 and TRBJ2-1; 10 nucleotides line up with TRBD2. CDR3 size: 15 residues. V lost 4 bases and J lost 6; bases outside the gene matches: 7. CDR1 and CDR2 (germline): SGHRS, YFSETQ. This chain's CDR3 is CASSVASGSINEQFF. The CDR3 bases are TGCGCCAGCAGCGTAGCTAGCGGGAGCATCAATGAGCAGTTCTTC.

The chain links TRBV9 to TRBJ2-7; TRBD2 aligns across 11 bases. This CDR3 has 15 amino acids. The V and J ends lost 0 bases and 3 bases, in that order; junction bases with no gene match: 2. Per the germline V gene, CDR1 is SGDLS and CDR2 is YYNGEE. CDR3 nucleotides: TGTGCCAGCAGCGTAGGGGGACTAGCGGTCTACGAGCAGTACTTC. Translating gives CASSVGGLAVYEQYF.

Comment on this clonotype: A much larger clonotype is one base distant, so this may be a read error. V and J are TRBV7-2 and TRBJ1-4; a weak D match, TRBD1 (5 bases). From germline, CDR1 is SGHTA and CDR2 FQGNSA. The CDR3 length is 13 residues. The CDR3 sequence: CASSKQVNEELFF. The CDR3 region has the DNA TGTGCCAGCAGCAAACAGGTTAATGAAGAACTGTTTTTT.

This clonotype was counted many times. V usage is TRBV20-1 and J usage is TRBJ2-1, with D uncertain. Trimming shortened V by 1 base and J by 6 bases, and 4 bases separated the two germline ends. The CDR3 has 11 amino acids. Germline lookup yields CDR1 DFQATT and CDR2 SNEGSKA (reference sequence). The DNA of the CDR3 is TGCAGTGCTAGAGTTTTCAATGAGCAGTTCTTC. This gives the protein CSARVFNEQFF.

In this sample, this clonotype turned up many times. The V and J genes are TRBV30 and TRBJ2-3; D uncertain. In germline, CDR1 is GTSNPN, CDR2 SVGIG (reference sequence). This CDR3 is 13 amino acids long. V was clipped by 8 bases and J by 5 bases, with 17 bases between them. In DNA, the CDR3 is TGTGCCCATTCAGGATACACACGAGATACGCAGTATTTT. It is translated as CAHSGYTRDTQYF.

Many counts were recorded for this clonotype. The rearrangement links TRBV20-1 to TRBJ2-5, with 8 bases aligning to TRBD1. CDR3 length: 16 residues. The germline V gene has CDR1 DFQATT and CDR2 SNEGSKA (reference sequence). V trimming: 3 bases; J trimming: 0 bases; junction bases outside the gene matches: 9. CDR3 protein: CSASSPGQGYQETQYF. The CDR3 coding sequence is TGCAGTGCTAGTTCCCCCGGACAGGGTTACCAAGAGACCCAGTACTTC.

At least ten counts were recorded for this clonotype. The chain links TRBV7-9 to TRBJ2-1; TRBD2 aligns across 7 bases. Germline values: CDR1 SEHNR, CDR2 FQNEAQ (reference sequence). Trimming removed 9 bases from V and 9 bases from J; junction bases left unmatched: 11. The CDR3 contains 13 residues. The CDR3 DNA is TGTGCCAGTAGCCGGGACTACGAGGGTGAGCAGTTCTTC. This sequence encodes CASSRDYEGEQFF.

This clonotype has at least ten counts. The chain combines TRBV27 with TRBJ2-7; 8 bases are a match to TRBD2. The germline gives CDR1 MNHEY, CDR2 SMNVEV (reference sequence). This CDR3 comprises 16 residues. V was clipped by 3 bases and J by 2 bases; unmatched bases: 9. The CDR3 loop is CASSLVAGSSAYEQYF. The CDR3 nucleotides are TGTGCCAGCAGTTTGGTAGCGGGGAGCTCCGCCTACGAGCAGTACTTC.